The 20 T cell receptor beta chains in this list originate from one sample, sequenced in a study of vaccination effects on CD4 cells after COVID-19. Their antigen targets remain unknown. After expansion with viral peptide pools in the ViraFEST assay, antigen-specific CD4+ T cells were sequenced. Once cultured for 10 days, the cells underwent separation to obtain CD4+ T cells. In the vaccine recipients, nucleocapsid antibodies were negative and there was no prior SARS-CoV-2 infection. Using immunoSEQ multiplex PCR, the repertoire was profiled, and TCRdb retains in-frame clones only, with some absent. The sample records 73,000 or so clones, under 80% being singletons. Sequencing was performed on CD4+ T cells from PBMCs cultured with SARS-CoV-2 spike peptides, taken before COVID-19 vaccination. These receptors all stem from a human donor who received a COVID-19 vaccine.

About this clone itself: At one end the junction does not follow the germline gene, possibly because of a read error. This rearrangement joins TRBV12-3 or TRBV12-4 to TRBJ2-5; 8 bases match TRBD2. The CDR3 totals 13 residues. The CDR3 loop is CASRFSGEETQYF. The CDR3 coding sequence is TGTGCCAGCCGTTTTAGCGGGGAAGAGACCCAGTACTTC.

This clone was recorded only once. The chain combines TRBV5-3 with TRBJ1-5, with a possible D match to TRBD1 (5 bases). TRBV5-3 has ORF status, its function being uncertain. This CDR3 region has 16 residues. V dropped 4 bases and J dropped 0 bases, with 14 bases sitting between them. The chain's CDR3 is CARSPDKMNSNQPQHF. The CDR3 coding sequence is TGTGCCAGAAGCCCGGACAAGATGAATAGCAATCAGCCCCAGCATTTT.

This clone was counted only a few times. The chain combines TRBV2 with TRBJ1-1; D might be TRBD1 (5 bases). The germline CDR1 and CDR2 sequences are SNHLY and FYNNEI. Trimming took 4 bases from V and 1 from J, leaving 16 bases between them. The CDR3 runs to 16 residues. CDR3 nucleotides: TGTGCCAGCAGTGTCCGCCAGGGCGCGGGGAACACTGAAGCTTTCTTT. Amino acid sequence: CASSVRQGAGNTEAFF.

The V and J genes are TRBV5-1 and TRBJ2-5; 7 bases match TRBD2. The germline gives CDR1 SGHRS, CDR2 YFSETQ. J gave up 3 bases and V 4 bases, and 6 bases lay outside the gene matches. This CDR3 is built from 14 residues. DNA for the CDR3: TGCGCCAGCAGCGCCGGGGGAGGGGAAGAGACCCAGTACTTC. It codes for CASSAGGGEETQYF.

The rearrangement uses TRBV7-2 and TRBJ2-1; 10 bases align to TRBD2. Losses at the gene ends were 5 bases for V and 7 bases for J; bases not matched to a gene: 8. The length of the CDR3 is 15 residues. Germline V gene data show CDR1 as SGHTA and CDR2 as FQGNSA. The CDR3, as DNA: TGTGCCAGCAGCACAGCGGGGGGGCCGGGGAATGAGCAGTTCTTC. It codes for CASSTAGGPGNEQFF.

This chain connects TRBV30 to TRBJ1-3; D is ambiguous. CDR3 length equals 13 residues. Looked up from germline, CDR1 is GTSNPN and CDR2 is SVGIG (reference sequence). Trimming stripped 2 bases from V and 0 bases from J, with 5 bases between. CDR3 DNA sequence: TGTGCCTGGAGTACACTCTCTGGAAACACCATATATTTT. Protein: CAWSTLSGNTIYF.

This clone came up a few times. This rearrangement joins TRBV5-4 to TRBJ1-1; no firm D call. V lost 4 bases and J 4 bases, leaving 20 bases between the germline ends. The germline gives CDR1 SGHNT, CDR2 YYREEE (reference sequence). This CDR3 comprises 16 residues. CDR3 loop: CASSPKPPQDITEAFF. CDR3 sequence (DNA): TGTGCCAGCAGCCCTAAGCCCCCGCAGGATATCACTGAAGCTTTCTTT. The full variable domain, completed using reference TRBV5-4 and TRBJ1-1, is ETGVTQSPTHLIKTRGQQVTLRCSSQSGHNTVSWYQQALGQGPQFIFQYYREEENGRGNFPPRFSGLQFPNYSSELNVNALELDDSALYLCASSPKPPQDITEAFFGQGTRLTVV.

This chain uses TRBV4-1 with TRBJ2-5; D call uncertain. The CDR3 has 16 residues. Per germline, CDR1 MGHRA and CDR2 YSYEKL. V was shortened by 1 base and J by 1 base, with 13 bases between the two germline ends. For the CDR3, the DNA is TGCGCCAGCAGCCAAGTGGTGTCTTTGGGCCAAGAGACCCAGTACTTC. Protein: CASSQVVSLGQETQYF.

The V call is TRBV3-1 (or the pseudogene TRBV3-2), the J call TRBJ2-1; maybe TRBD2 (5 bases). The CDR3 runs 12 residues. Trimming removed 4 bases from V and 5 bases from J, with 6 bases in between. Germline CDR1 reads LGHDT; CDR2 reads YNNKEL (reference sequence). The CDR3 coding sequence is TGTGCCAGCAGCCTCGGGAACAATGAGCAGTTCTTC. Amino acids: CASSLGNNEQFF.

The chain links TRBV3-1 (or the pseudogene TRBV3-2) to TRBJ1-1; 7 bases are shared with TRBD1. The CDR3 has 13 amino acids. Germline V lookup: CDR1 LGHDT, CDR2 YNNKEL (reference sequence). The junction had 5 bases not matched to a gene; V was cut back by 6 bases and J by 4 bases. The CDR3 DNA reads TGTGCCAGCAGTCGACAGGGAAGCACTGAAGCTTTCTTT. Protein product: CASSRQGSTEAFF.

V gene TRBV10-1 combines with J gene TRBJ2-5, with 7 bases identical to TRBD1. The V gene's germline CDR1 is WNHNN and CDR2 SYGVQD (reference sequence). This CDR3 contains 15 residues. V lost 0 bases and J lost 2; bases outside the gene matches: 3. The CDR3 region has the DNA TGCGCCAGCAGTGAGTCGAAGGGACAGCAAGAGACCCAGTACTTC. This gives the protein CASSESKGQQETQYF.

The chain uses TRBV5-6 and TRBJ2-7; no reliable D call. V lost 4 bases, J lost 0 bases, and 11 bases lay in between. CDR1 is SGHDT and CDR2 is YYEEEE in the germline V gene. CDR3 length: 14 residues. This CDR3 reads CASSLERSSYEQYV. As DNA, the CDR3 is TGTGCCAGCAGCCTAGAGAGGAGCTCCTACGAGCAGTACGTC.

The chain has TRBV3-1 (or the pseudogene TRBV3-2) and TRBJ1-2; 7 bases align to TRBD1. The germline CDR1 and CDR2 sequences are LGHDT and YNNKEL (reference sequence). The CDR3 extends over 14 amino acids. After removal of 0 bases from V and 8 bases from J, the junction contained 6 bases not matched to a gene. CDR3 sequence (DNA): TGTGCCAGCAGCCAAGACAGGGGGAGACGAGGCTACACCTTC. It yields the protein CASSQDRGRRGYTF.

The chain uses TRBV5-1 and TRBJ1-1; maybe TRBD1 (5 bases). Trimming took off 4 bases at V and 4 bases at J, with 14 bases between the two ends. This CDR3 is built from 14 residues. Germline V gene sequence: CDR1 SGHRS, CDR2 YFSETQ. CDR3 in DNA: TGCGCCAGCAGCCTCGGGGGGAGCGGCACTGAAGCTTTCTTT. Translation gives CASSLGGSGTEAFF.

The table lists this clone with a count of one. CDR3 amino acids: CASTSPPVHEQFF. DNA for the CDR3: TGTGCCAGCACTTCCCCCCCTGTACATGAGCAGTTCTTC. The rearrangement links TRBV6-5 to TRBJ2-1, with unresolved D. Germline CDR1 MNHEY, CDR2 SVGAGI. The CDR3 totals 13 residues. Trimming cost V 7 bases and J 8 bases, with 15 bases left between them.

The chain carries TRBV18 and TRBJ1-1; a possible D gene is TRBD1 (5 bases). V lost 2 bases and J lost 6, with 16 bases in between. The CDR3 covers 15 residues. Germline loops: CDR1 KGHSH, CDR2 LQKENI. CDR3 sequence (DNA): TGTGCCAGCTCACCATTTGGCACCCCAGGGCCTGAAGCTTTCTTT. Its protein product is CASSPFGTPGPEAFF.

The CDR3 protein is CASSLWTSGIYNEQFF. CDR3 bases: TGTGCCAGCTCACTATGGACTAGCGGGATCTACAATGAGCAGTTCTTC. The genes are TRBV18 and TRBJ2-1; TRBD2 aligns across 12 bases. The germline gives CDR1 KGHSH, CDR2 LQKENI. Trimming took 4 bases from V and 3 from J; bases not matched to a gene: 4. The CDR3 loop spans 16 amino acids.

This clone was observed a handful of times. The rearrangement uses TRBV6-4 and TRBJ1-2; D remains unclear. The CDR3 is made up of 14 amino acids. The germline CDR1 and CDR2 sequences are MRHNA and SNTAGT. V was shortened by 6 bases and J by 3 bases, with 14 bases between the two germline ends. The CDR3 bases are TGTGCCAGCAGCCTGAATTATGGGGACTATGGCTACACCTTC. It specifies CASSLNYGDYGYTF.

This chain uses TRBV12-3 or TRBV12-4 with TRBJ2-5; D gene unclear. There are 12 residues in the CDR3. V lost 4 bases and J lost 5, with 8 bases in between. CDR3 nucleotides: TGTGCCAGCAGTTCCTCAGTTGAGACCCAGTACTTC. Its protein product is CASSSSVETQYF.

The genes are TRBV2 and TRBJ1-2; the D gene is possibly TRBD1 (6 bases). V was pared by 7 bases and J by 3 bases, with 15 bases between. In germline, CDR1 is SNHLY, CDR2 FYNNEI. The CDR3 length is 14 residues. CDR3 nucleotide sequence: TGTGCCAGCACCCCCCGGGGGCGGGACTATGGCTACACCTTC. This codes for CASTPRGRDYGYTF.